The 10 T cell receptor beta chains reported below all come from one sample, sequenced in a study of blood T cell repertoires in COVID-19. TCRdb's copy holds only in-frame clones and misses some; the assay was immunoSEQ multiplex PCR. The sample includes tens of thousands of clones, 86% seen only once; the top ten take less than 35%. Specimen: peripheral blood. All receptors come from a man over 45 with active or convalescent COVID-19.

V and J are TRBV28 and TRBJ1-6; D uncertain. In germline, CDR1 is MDHEN, CDR2 SYDVKM. Trimming took 3 bases from V and 10 from J, leaving 13 bases between them. The CDR3 contains 14 residues. The CDR3 DNA is TGTGCCAGCAGTTTCGGGTTTGGTGGATCACCCCTCCACTTT. This sequence encodes CASSFGFGGSPLHF.

The gene calls are TRBV27 and TRBJ1-1, with 8 bases matching TRBD1. CDR1 is MNHEY, CDR2 SMNVEV, per germline (reference sequence). The CDR3 runs 13 residues. Trimming cost V 5 bases and J 4 bases; bases outside gene matches: 3. The DNA for the CDR3 is TGTGCCAGCAGTGGGGGGACAGGCACTGAAGCTTTCTTT. Encoded protein: CASSGGTGTEAFF.

The chain links TRBV6-5 to TRBJ2-7; maybe TRBD2 (6 bases). CDR1 MNHEY and CDR2 SVGAGI come from the germline V gene. This CDR3 spans 14 amino acids. Trimming took off 10 bases at V and 0 bases at J, with 16 bases between the two ends. CDR3 bases: TGTGCCACCAGGCGAGGAGGGGACTCCTACGAGCAGTACTTC. Translating it yields CATRRGGDSYEQYF.

The chain is built from TRBV19 and TRBJ2-1, with TRBD1 matching 7 bases. This CDR3 comprises 16 residues. The ends lost 4 bases at V and 1 base at J; junction bases unmatched: 7. Germline CDR1 LNHDA, CDR2 SQIVND (reference sequence). CDR3 in amino acids: CASSREGGGSYNEQFF. CDR3 nucleotide sequence: TGTGCCAGTAGTAGAGAAGGGGGCGGGTCCTACAATGAGCAGTTCTTC.

The chain couples TRBV11-3 to TRBJ2-1; D is ambiguous. Trimming shortened V by 5 bases and J by 7 bases, and 15 bases separated the two germline ends. The CDR3 extends over 14 amino acids. Germline V CDR1 and CDR2: SGHNT, YENEEA. CDR3: CASSPSRLQNEQFF. The DNA for the CDR3 is TGTGCCAGCAGCCCGAGCCGGCTACAGAATGAGCAGTTCTTC.

The chain is built from TRBV9 and TRBJ1-2; TRBD1 aligns across 8 bases. The CDR3 totals 15 residues. With V trimmed by 3 bases and J by 2 bases, 6 bases remained unmatched. The germline CDR1 and CDR2 sequences are SGDLS and YYNGEE. The CDR3 DNA sequence: TGTGCCAGCAGCGGAAGGACAGGGCGGAACTATGGCTACACCTTC. Its translation: CASSGRTGRNYGYTF.

V and J are TRBV5-1 and TRBJ2-5; D is perhaps TRBD2 (6 bases). Trimming took 3 bases from V and 5 from J, leaving 14 bases between them. The CDR3 spans 14 residues. The germline gives CDR1 SGHRS, CDR2 YFSETQ. CDR3 amino acids: CASSSYLAGETQYF. In DNA, the CDR3 is TGCGCCAGCAGCTCCTACCTCGCGGGGGAGACCCAGTACTTC.

This chain uses TRBV6-2 or TRBV6-3 with TRBJ1-2, with 7 bases matching TRBD1. The CDR3 contains 13 residues. Per germline, CDR1 MNHEY and CDR2 SVGEGT. V lost 2 bases and J lost 5; bases outside the gene matches: 2. The CDR3 DNA reads TGTGCCAGCAGTTACAGGACAGGTTATGGCTACACCTTC. Translated, it gives CASSYRTGYGYTF.

The J gene is TRBJ1-1, the V gene TRBV27, with no clear D. Trimming took off 5 bases at V and 1 base at J, with 8 bases between the two ends. The CDR3 length is 13 residues. The germline V gene encodes CDR1 MNHEY and CDR2 SMNVEV (reference sequence). This chain's CDR3 is CASSIARNTEAFF. In nucleotides, the CDR3 is TGTGCCAGCAGTATAGCCCGGAACACTGAAGCTTTCTTT.

This clone was counted a few times. The V gene is TRBV9, the J gene TRBJ2-1; TRBD1 matches at 9 bases. V was pared by 0 bases and J by 11 bases, with 9 bases of the junction left unmatched. Germline V gene sequence: CDR1 SGDLS, CDR2 YYNGEE. The CDR3 totals 15 residues. CDR3 sequence (DNA): TGTGCCAGCAGCGTAGGCTTGGGACAGGGAGTTAAGCAGTTCTTC. It codes for CASSVGLGQGVKQFF.